One T cell receptor beta chain is described in this entry. Its specificity is not known. This record belongs to a study of OX40 agonist ivuxolimab in advanced cancers. On the study more broadly: Three partial responders included one hepatocellular carcinoma patient and two cutaneous melanoma patients.

Regarding the study as a whole: Among T cells, CD8+ cells averaged more expanded clones than CD4+ cells.

This CDR3 is 16 amino acids long. Germline V gene sequence: CDR1 SGDLS, CDR2 YYNGEE. The trim removed 4 bases at V and 0 bases at J, leaving 10 bases unmatched. The assay was immunoSEQ multiplex PCR, and TCRdb's table has in-frame clones only and misses some. This sample has approximately 7,000 clones; roughly three quarters occur once, and the top ten carry about two fifths. Sampling of blood occurred at baseline, cycle 4 day 1, and cycle 7 day 1. The sample consisted of CD4+ or CD8+ T cells sorted from blood, taken in a trial of the OX40 agonist ivuxolimab. The receptor was isolated from an adult with an advanced solid tumor such as melanoma, head and neck, liver or kidney cancer. The chain has TRBV9 and TRBJ2-7; 7 bases map to TRBD2. In nucleotides, the CDR3 is TGTGCCAGCAGCCCGTCCGCGGGGGTGAGCTCCTACGAGCAGTACTTC. This gives the protein CASSPSAGVSSYEQYF.